The clone carrying this TCR beta chain was found once. The source of the sample is a study of patients and donors after allogeneic stem cell transplantation. TCRdb passed the RT-PCR reads through MiXCR, listing each CDR3 protein once. The table has roughly 21,000 distinct CDR3 sequences, around 28% seen once. The germline gives CDR1 DFQATT, CDR2 SNEGSKA (reference sequence). The CDR3 covers 17 residues. V lost 3 bases and J lost 9, with 27 bases in between. The source is a human donor who was either an allogeneic HSCT recipient or a stem cell or donor lymphocyte infusion donor (not recorded which). It is not recorded whose cells these are; they may come from a transplant donor. Sequencing input: blood, either unsorted or a sorted T cell fraction (not recorded which). The chain links TRBV20-1 to TRBJ1-5; possible D gene TRBD1, 6 bases. CDR3 nucleotides: TGCAGTGCTAGGGATTGGAGACTCAGGGGTCCTTTAGGGCCCCAGCATTTT. It yields the protein CSARDWRLRGPLGPQHF.